This TCR beta chain comes out of a study of identical twins. In TCRdb, the 5' RACE reads were re-called with MiXCR into one record per CDR3 protein. The table records 1.5 million to 2 million distinct CDR3 sequences, under 35% of them present only once. V shed 6 bases and J shed 7 bases, with 18 bases lying between them. CDR3 length equals 15 residues. Overall study findings and caveats: Twins showed weaker excess sharing in their beta out-of-frame sequences.

In its sample, this clonotype was seen a few times. Its antigen is not known. The sample consisted of cord blood. The clonotype comes from a newborn girl in good health. The J gene is TRBJ2-2, the V gene TRBV12-3 or TRBV12-4; TRBD1 might be the D (5 bases). CDR3 sequence: CASSQGPQIGGELFF. CDR3 nucleotide sequence: TGTGCCAGCAGCCAGGGCCCTCAAATTGGCGGGGAGCTGTTTTTT.